This TCR beta chain was retrieved from a study of blood T cells in healthy people across ages. To note about this clonotype: A read error may produce the germline difference seen at one junction end.

Then a second PCR, running roughly 7 to 11 cycles, was carried out with a sample-barcoded 5' primer and a J-beta primer mix. Each CDR3 protein is one row after TCRdb ran MiXCR on the 5' RACE reads. Among about 690,000 distinct CDR3 sequences listed, 40% to 45% were seen once. Germline lookup yields CDR1 DFQATT and CDR2 SNEGSKA (reference sequence). The CDR3 length is 12 residues. This clonotype was sampled from a man older than 75 in good health. What was sequenced was blood. V gene TRBV20-1 combines with J gene TRBJ1-1; D is ambiguous. CDR3 coding DNA: TGCAGGGCTAGAGATTTATACGGTGAAGCTTTCTTT. This encodes CRARDLYGEAFF.